This TCR beta chain derives from a study of blood T cell repertoires in COVID-19. Trimming cost V 5 bases and J 1 base, with 9 bases left between them. This CDR3 contains 13 residues. Germline V gene sequence: CDR1 SGHAT, CDR2 FQDESV (reference sequence). Recruits, aged roughly 18 to 90 years, lived in some 25 US areas. Under the authors' procedure: Researchers report that nucleated cell counts were estimated from reference gene primer amplification. Profiling relied on immunoSEQ multiplex PCR, and the TCRdb table lists in-frame clones only, not all of them. The D gene and trimming were derived from the DNA, and the V and J assignments and clone size from that table. The sample consists of 200,000 to 250,000 clones, around 90% of them appearing once.

This sequence originates from a woman between 25 and 40 years old with acute COVID-19. This chain connects TRBV11-1 to TRBJ2-7, with D tentatively TRBD1 (5 bases). The sequencing input was PBMCs or T cells enriched from blood (not recorded which). This CDR3 reads CASSATGSYEQYF. The DNA for the CDR3 is TGTGCCAGCAGCGCCACAGGTTCCTACGAGCAGTACTTC. Supplemented by reference TRBV11-1 and TRBJ2-7, the full variable domain reads EAEVAQSPRYKITEKSQAVAFWCDPISGHATLYWYRQILGQGPELLVQFQDESVVDDSQLPKDRFSAERLKGVDSTLKIQPAELGDSAMYLCASSATGSYEQYFGPGTRLTVT.